The present entry profiles one TCR beta chain with its context. J gave up 1 base and V 5 bases, and 6 bases lay outside the gene matches. The CDR3 length is 15 residues. Germline CDR1 reads LNHDA; CDR2 reads SQIVND (reference sequence). Clones were sequenced by immunoSEQ multiplex PCR, and TCRdb holds only the in-frame ones, with some missing. The sample shows more than 45,000 clones, about 80% of them seen only once. This entry is derived from a study of blood T cell repertoires in COVID-19. The source of this sequence is an elderly man with COVID-19, enrolled during active disease. Sequencing was carried out using peripheral blood. V and J are TRBV19 and TRBJ1-1, with 8 bases lining up with TRBD1. Written as DNA, the CDR3 is TGTGCCAGTAGTCTCACGGACAGGGAGAACACTGAAGCTTTCTTT. Translation: CASSLTDRENTEAFF.